This T cell receptor beta chain was captured by sequencing in a study of T cells in localized non-small cell lung cancer. Study observations and caveats: Clonality of T cells reached its maximum in uninvolved adjacent lung, surpassing tumor. A denser population of T cells in blood accompanied longer overall survival. As only one tumor region underwent sequencing, heterogeneity remains possible. A median approximately 57 of the top 100 tumor clones appeared in adjacent lung.

Sequencing was performed with immunoSEQ multiplex PCR; in TCRdb, only in-frame clones are kept and a portion is missing. The sample lists 25,000 to 30,000 clones; over 85% were seen once. J lost 8 bases, V lost 3 bases, and 7 bases had no gene match. The CDR3 loop spans 15 amino acids. Germline V gene sequence: CDR1 MNHEY, CDR2 SMNVEV (reference sequence). Concerning this clone itself: The antigen remains unidentified.

The chain joins TRBV27 to TRBJ2-1; 10 bases align to TRBD2. Sequenced material: peripheral blood, taken before any cancer treatment. The receptor was derived from a woman aged 18-49 years with stage I lung adenocarcinoma. CDR3 in DNA: TGTGCCAGCAGTTTGAGCGGGAGGGCCGGGGATGAGCAGTTCTTC. Protein: CASSLSGRAGDEQFF.